This T cell receptor beta chain came from a study of T cells after posttransplantation cyclophosphamide. Study observations and caveats: Blood and skin or GI T cell repertoires showed limited TRB overlap. TRB clonality was highly associated with recipient CMV seropositivity and reactivation.

The trim removed 1 base at V and 6 bases at J, leaving 9 bases unmatched. The CDR3 covers 16 residues. The germline CDR1 and CDR2 sequences are SGHKS and YYEKEE (reference sequence). Profiled with immunoSEQ multiplex PCR; TCRdb holds only in-frame clones, not every one. The sample has over 3,500 clones, 76% seen once; the top ten hold 30% to 35%. Turning to this clone: Its antigen is currently unknown.

Cyclophosphamide on days +3 and +4 followed busulfan-fludarabine conditioning and a marrow graft. The V gene is TRBV5-5, the J gene TRBJ2-2, with TRBD2 matching over 7 bases. Sequencing used PBMCs, obtained after allogeneic stem cell transplant with posttransplant cyclophosphamide. This TCR was sampled from a male patient between 40 and 49 years old who received an allogeneic stem cell transplant from a related donor, was CMV-positive, and had acute and chronic GVHD. A subset of T cells may come from the graft donor. This chain's CDR3 is CASSLWAGEAAGELFF. The CDR3 DNA follows: TGTGCCAGCAGCTTGTGGGCGGGAGAAGCAGCCGGGGAGCTGTTTTTT. The variable domain in full, completed from reference TRBV5-5 and TRBJ2-2, reads DAGVTQSPTHLIKTRGQQVTLRCSPISGHKSVSWYQQVLGQGPQFIFQYYEKEERGRGNFPDRFSARQFPNYSSELNVNALLLGDSALYLCASSLWAGEAAGELFFGEGSRLTVL.